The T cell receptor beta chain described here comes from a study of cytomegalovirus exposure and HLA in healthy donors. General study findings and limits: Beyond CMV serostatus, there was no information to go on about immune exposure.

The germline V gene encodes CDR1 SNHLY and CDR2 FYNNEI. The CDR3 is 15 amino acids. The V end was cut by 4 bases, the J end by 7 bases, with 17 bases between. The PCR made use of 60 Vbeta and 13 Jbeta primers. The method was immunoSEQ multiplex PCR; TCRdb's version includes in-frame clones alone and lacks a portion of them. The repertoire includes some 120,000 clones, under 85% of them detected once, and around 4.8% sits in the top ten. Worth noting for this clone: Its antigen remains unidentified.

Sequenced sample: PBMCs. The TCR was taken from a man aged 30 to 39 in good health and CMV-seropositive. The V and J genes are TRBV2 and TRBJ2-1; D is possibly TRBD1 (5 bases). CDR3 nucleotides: TGTGCCAGCAGTGTGGGGAATTTCAGGGTTAATGAGCAGTTCTTC. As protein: CASSVGNFRVNEQFF.